These 29 T cell receptor beta chains came from one sample sequenced in a study of beta chain features in type 1 diabetes. Sequenced material consisted of expressed TCRB transcripts (all of the isolated RNA was reverse transcribed). Data came from immunoSEQ multiplex PCR; TCRdb stores just in-frame clones and leaves some out. The sample contains about 620,000 clones, about 14% of which appear only once. Source material: naive CD4+ T cells from blood. The receptor source for this set is a man aged 18 to 30 in good health.

In nucleotides, the CDR3 is TGTGCCAGCAGTCTCCAACCACAGGGTATCTATGGCTACACCTTC. Its protein product is CASSLQPQGIYGYTF. The chain carries TRBV28 and TRBJ1-2, with D perhaps matching TRBD1 (6 bases). The CDR3 sequence is 15 residues long. The V end was cut by 5 bases, the J end by 4 bases, with 17 bases between. Germline V gene sequence: CDR1 MDHEN, CDR2 SYDVKM.

The chain employs TRBV5-4 and TRBJ1-2, with 7 positions matching TRBD1. The CDR3 contains 14 residues. The germline V gene encodes CDR1 SGHNT and CDR2 YYREEE (reference sequence). V was clipped by 3 bases and J by 3 bases; unmatched bases: 5. In nucleotides, the CDR3 is TGTGCCAGCAGCTGGGGGACAGATCACTATGGCTACACCTTC. Translated: CASSWGTDHYGYTF.

This clone occurred a few times. The J gene is TRBJ1-2, the V gene TRBV6-4; D gene ambiguous. The CDR3 is 13 residues long. The germline CDR1 and CDR2 sequences are MRHNA and SNTAGT. Trimming took off 0 bases at V and 8 bases at J, with 10 bases between the two ends. CDR3 DNA sequence: TGTGCCAGCAGTGACTCTGGGAATTCGGGCTACACCTTC. Residues: CASSDSGNSGYTF.

There are a few counts of this clone. CDR3 in amino acids: CASSTTQGARGGYTF. The CDR3 DNA is TGTGCCAGTAGTACCACCCAGGGGGCCCGTGGGGGCTACACCTTC. The chain uses TRBV19 and TRBJ1-2; 8 nucleotides match TRBD1. Germline V gene sequence: CDR1 LNHDA, CDR2 SQIVND (reference sequence). The V and J ends lost 4 bases and 8 bases, in that order; junction bases with no gene match: 12. CDR3 length: 15 amino acids.

The chain links TRBV18 to TRBJ2-7, with 14 bases aligning to TRBD2. CDR3 size: 17 residues. Germline CDR1 KGHSH, CDR2 LQKENI. With V trimmed by 6 bases and J by 7 bases, 14 bases remained unmatched. CDR3: CASSQWGLAGVAGEQYF. CDR3 DNA sequence: TGTGCCAGCTCCCAATGGGGACTAGCGGGAGTGGCGGGTGAGCAGTACTTC.

This chain connects TRBV5-1 to TRBJ1-1; 9 bases align to TRBD1. Germline lookup yields CDR1 SGHRS and CDR2 YFSETQ. The junction had 10 bases not matched to a gene; V was cut back by 3 bases and J by 4 bases. The length of the CDR3 is 16 residues. The CDR3 is CASSSYLDRGGTEAFF. CDR3 bases: TGCGCCAGCAGCTCTTACCTGGACAGGGGAGGCACTGAAGCTTTCTTT.

The J gene is TRBJ1-1, the V gene TRBV4-1; maybe TRBD1 (6 bases). Deletions cut 3 bases from V and 0 bases from J, with 14 bases between. There are 16 residues in the CDR3. Germline assignment: CDR1 MGHRA and CDR2 YSYEKL. The CDR3 loop reads CASSHGQKPMNTEAFF. CDR3 nucleotide sequence: TGCGCCAGCAGCCACGGACAGAAACCCATGAACACTGAAGCTTTCTTT.

The chain is built from TRBV27 and TRBJ2-5; D remains ambiguous. Trimming removed 5 bases from V and 4 bases from J, with 17 bases in between. The CDR3 has 15 amino acids. Germline V lookup: CDR1 MNHEY, CDR2 SMNVEV (reference sequence). CDR3 region: CASSDHRTRRETQYF. For the CDR3, the DNA is TGTGCCAGCAGTGACCACAGAACGAGGAGAGAGACCCAGTACTTC.

This clone has a handful of counts. The V and J genes are TRBV28 and TRBJ1-1, with D perhaps TRBD1 (6 bases). V shed 6 bases and J shed 1 base, with 15 bases lying between them. Germline V gene sequence: CDR1 MDHEN, CDR2 SYDVKM. This CDR3 is built from 15 residues. The CDR3: CASSKGGTPNTEAFF. Written as DNA, the CDR3 is TGTGCCAGCAGCAAAGGGGGGACACCGAACACTGAAGCTTTCTTT. Using reference TRBV28 and TRBJ1-1 for the parts outside the CDR3, the full variable domain is DVKVTQSSRYLVKRTGEKVFLECVQDMDHENMFWYRQDPGLGLRLIYFSYDVKMKEKGDIPEGYSVSREKKERFSLILESASTNQTSMYLCASSKGGTPNTEAFFGQGTRLTVV.

The chain couples TRBV18 to TRBJ1-2; D is perhaps TRBD1 (5 bases). V was shortened by 2 bases and J by 7 bases, with 14 bases between the two germline ends. This CDR3 contains 14 residues. The germline V gene encodes CDR1 KGHSH and CDR2 LQKENI. This chain's CDR3 is CASSPEGAFGGYTF. In nucleotides, the CDR3 is TGTGCCAGCTCACCAGAAGGGGCATTTGGTGGCTACACCTTC.

In regard to this clone: This may be a read error: a much more frequent sequence differs by one nucleotide. This rearrangement joins TRBV28 to TRBJ2-1; D not certain. Germline assignment: CDR1 MDHEN and CDR2 SYDVKM. The CDR3 contains 11 residues. The V gene lost 6 bases and the J gene lost 7 bases, with 7 bases spanning the gap. CDR3 DNA: TGTGCCAGCAGCCAAGCGAATGAGCAGTTCTTC. Encoded protein: CASSQANEQFF.

The rearrangement uses TRBV30 and TRBJ1-6; D gene ambiguous. Germline V gene lookup returns CDR1 GTSNPN and CDR2 SVGIG (reference sequence). V was cut by 4 bases and J by 5 bases, with 12 bases left in between. The CDR3 sequence is 14 residues long. CDR3 bases: TGTGCCTGGACAGCCCTATCCAATAATTCACCCCTCCACTTT. Translation gives CAWTALSNNSPLHF.

This clone was seen only a few times. This chain joins TRBV7-2 and TRBJ2-7; TRBD2 aligns across 7 bases. Germline CDR1 is SGHTA and CDR2 is FQGNSA. The CDR3 runs 15 residues. After removal of 5 bases from V and 3 bases from J, the junction contained 10 bases not matched to a gene. The CDR3 sequence is CASSATLGRGYEQYF. Written as DNA, the CDR3 is TGTGCCAGCAGCGCCACTTTAGGGAGGGGCTACGAGCAGTACTTC.

In the case of this clone: This sample includes further DNA sequences coding for the same CDR3. The chain uses TRBV27 and TRBJ1-2, with 9 bases aligning to TRBD1. This CDR3 has 15 amino acids. Germline V gives CDR1 MNHEY, CDR2 SMNVEV (reference sequence). V shed 5 bases, J shed 2 bases, and the junction held 6 bases outside the gene matches. The CDR3 region has the DNA TGTGCCAGCAGTCTTTTAGGACAGGGGAACTATGGCTACACCTTC. This encodes CASSLLGQGNYGYTF.

The chain recombines TRBV7-2 with TRBJ1-2, with no clear D. Germline-derived CDR1 and CDR2 are SGHTA and FQGNSA. Trimming took off 1 base at V and 4 bases at J, with 7 bases between the two ends. This CDR3 contains 13 residues. The CDR3 loop is CASSLEPTYGYTF. CDR3 bases: TGTGCCAGCAGCTTAGAGCCCACCTATGGCTACACCTTC.

This clone appeared a few times. As DNA, the CDR3 is TGTGCCAGCATAAGGGATAGGAATTCACCCCTCCACTTT. Its protein product is CASIRDRNSPLHF. The chain links TRBV2 to TRBJ1-6, with unresolved D. V was clipped by 7 bases and J by 7 bases, with 11 bases between them. Germline V gene lookup returns CDR1 SNHLY and CDR2 FYNNEI. This CDR3 contains 13 residues.

This clone was seen a few times. The genes are TRBV10-3 and TRBJ2-1; D gene unclear. This CDR3 comprises 12 residues. The V gene lost 4 bases and the J gene lost 10 bases, with 11 bases spanning the gap. CDR1 and CDR2 from the germline V gene are ENHRY and SYGVKD. CDR3 DNA: TGTGCCATCAGTGCGCGGACCTACGAGCAGTTCTTC. This translates into CAISARTYEQFF.

The chain employs TRBV6-1 and TRBJ2-2, with a weak D call TRBD1 (6 bases). Germline-derived CDR1 and CDR2 are MNHNS and SASEGT. The V and J ends lost 6 bases and 0 bases respectively, with 8 bases between them. This CDR3 has 14 residues. The CDR3 nucleotides are TGTGCCAGCAGACAGGGTTCGAACACCGGGGAGCTGTTTTTT. Protein: CASRQGSNTGELFF.

The V gene is TRBV5-1, the J gene TRBJ2-5; TRBD2 agrees at 7 bases. From germline, CDR1 is SGHRS and CDR2 YFSETQ. V lost 0 bases, J lost 5 bases, and 10 bases stayed unmatched. There are 16 residues in the CDR3. This chain's CDR3 is CASSLGPAGESETQYF. The CDR3 DNA sequence: TGCGCCAGCAGCTTGGGGCCGGCGGGAGAATCGGAGACCCAGTACTTC. Using reference TRBV5-1 and TRBJ2-5 for the parts outside the CDR3, the full variable domain is KAGVTQTPRYLIKTRGQQVTLSCSPISGHRSVSWYQQTPGQGLQFLFEYFSETQRNKGNFPGRFSGRQFSNSRSEMNVSTLELGDSALYLCASSLGPAGESETQYFGPGTRLLVL.

This clone has just a few counts. This rearrangement joins TRBV6-5 to TRBJ1-2; TRBD1 aligns across 7 bases. This CDR3 contains 14 residues. The V gene's germline CDR1 is MNHEY and CDR2 SVGAGI. Germline trimming cut 6 bases from V and 5 bases from J; bases unmatched to any gene: 9. As DNA, the CDR3 is TGTGCCAGCAGGTCGACAGGGCGAGGGTATGGCTACACCTTC. This gives the protein CASRSTGRGYGYTF.

This chain joins TRBV5-1 and TRBJ2-7, with TRBD2 as a possible D gene (6 bases). There are 16 residues in the CDR3. V gave up 4 bases and J gave up 1 base, with 18 bases separating them. The V gene's germline CDR1 is SGHRS and CDR2 YFSETQ. The CDR3 nucleotides read TGCGCCAGCAGCCGCGTGGGGGGTGCAGTATCCTACGAGCAGTACTTC. It specifies CASSRVGGAVSYEQYF.

In this sample, this clone turned up a few times. The rearrangement links TRBV29-1 to TRBJ1-4; D is undetermined. The CDR3 has 13 amino acids. V was trimmed by 4 bases and J by 8 bases, leaving 14 bases between them. Germline lookup yields CDR1 SQVTM and CDR2 ANQGSEA. The CDR3 nucleotides read TGCAGCGTTGGGGGTGCGTCCTACGAAAAACTGTTTTTT. Amino acid sequence: CSVGGASYEKLFF.

Points on this clone: At the DNA level, this CDR3 is encoded by other sequences in the same sample as well. The chain couples TRBV9 to TRBJ2-5, with D possibly matching TRBD2 (6 bases). In germline, CDR1 is SGDLS, CDR2 YYNGEE. This CDR3 region has 14 residues. Trimming pared 2 bases from V and 2 bases from J, leaving 10 bases between. The CDR3 DNA sequence: TGTGCCAGCAGCGTCGGAGGGAGGCAAGAGACCCAGTACTTC. Residues: CASSVGGRQETQYF.

This rearrangement joins TRBV7-3 to TRBJ2-5, with D possibly being TRBD1 (6 bases). The ends were cut back, 5 bases at V and 5 bases at J, with 18 bases in the middle. The CDR3 length is 15 residues. Germline CDR1 reads SGHTA; CDR2 reads FQGTGA. CDR3: CASSPDRWGRETQYF. In nucleotides, the CDR3 is TGTGCCAGCAGCCCCGATCGTTGGGGGCGGGAGACCCAGTACTTC.

This clone was found a few times. The rearrangement links TRBV5-6 to TRBJ2-5, with D perhaps TRBD1 (6 bases). The CDR3 loop spans 13 amino acids. The germline V and J ends were trimmed by 6 bases and 2 bases, with 11 bases remaining between them. Germline CDR1 is SGHDT and CDR2 is YYEEEE. As DNA, the CDR3 is TGTGCCAGCATCCGACAGGCTCAAGAGACCCAGTACTTC. This translates into CASIRQAQETQYF.

This chain links TRBV30 with TRBJ1-3; 7 nucleotides line up with TRBD1. V dropped 4 bases and J dropped 1; count of bases not matched to a gene: 7. The CDR3 is made up of 15 amino acids. Germline lookup yields CDR1 GTSNPN and CDR2 SVGIG (reference sequence). CDR3 sequence reads: CAWNMGQKSGNTIYF. DNA of the CDR3: TGTGCCTGGAATATGGGACAGAAGTCTGGAAACACCATATATTTT.

This clone was seen only a few times. This chain joins TRBV19 and TRBJ1-4, with D perhaps TRBD1 (6 bases). The CDR3 spans 14 residues. Germline assignment: CDR1 LNHDA and CDR2 SQIVND (reference sequence). Trimming left V 6 bases short and J 4 bases short, with 12 bases between. For the CDR3, the DNA is TGTGCCAGTAGCACCCGGACAGATAATGAAAAACTGTTTTTT. It specifies CASSTRTDNEKLFF.

The CDR3 sequence: CASSRRSGTGEYNEQFF. DNA for the CDR3: TGTGCCAGCAGTCGCCGATCCGGGACAGGGGAGTACAATGAGCAGTTCTTC. This chain joins TRBV27 and TRBJ2-1; 10 nucleotides align to TRBD1. CDR3 length: 17 residues. CDR1 and CDR2 (germline): MNHEY, SMNVEV (reference sequence). V was pared by 5 bases and J by 4 bases, with 11 bases of the junction left unmatched.

This clone was found a few times. The chain carries TRBV10-3 and TRBJ2-7; D may be TRBD1 (6 bases). This CDR3 is 13 amino acids long. Trimming took 7 bases from V and 4 from J, leaving 14 bases between them. Germline V gives CDR1 ENHRY, CDR2 SYGVKD. The CDR3 region is CAIKPTTGYEQYF. The CDR3 bases are TGTGCCATCAAGCCGACGACAGGATACGAGCAGTACTTC.